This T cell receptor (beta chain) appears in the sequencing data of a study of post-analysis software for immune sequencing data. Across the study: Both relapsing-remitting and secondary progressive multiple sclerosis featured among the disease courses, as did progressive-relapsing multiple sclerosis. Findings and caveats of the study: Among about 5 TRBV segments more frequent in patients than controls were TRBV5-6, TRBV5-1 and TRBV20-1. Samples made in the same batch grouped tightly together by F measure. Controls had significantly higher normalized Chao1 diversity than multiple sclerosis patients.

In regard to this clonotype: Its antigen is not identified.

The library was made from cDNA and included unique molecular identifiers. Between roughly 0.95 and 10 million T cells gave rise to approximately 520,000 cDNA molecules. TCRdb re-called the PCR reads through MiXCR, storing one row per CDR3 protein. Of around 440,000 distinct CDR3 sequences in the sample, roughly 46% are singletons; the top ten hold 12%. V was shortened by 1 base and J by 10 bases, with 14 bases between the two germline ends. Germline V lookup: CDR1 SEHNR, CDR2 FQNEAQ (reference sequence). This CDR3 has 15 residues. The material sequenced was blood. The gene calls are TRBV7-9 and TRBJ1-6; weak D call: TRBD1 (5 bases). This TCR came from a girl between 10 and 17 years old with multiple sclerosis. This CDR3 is CASSLGQTTGSPLHF. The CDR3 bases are TGTGCCAGCAGCTTAGGACAGACAACGGGCTCACCCCTCCACTTT.